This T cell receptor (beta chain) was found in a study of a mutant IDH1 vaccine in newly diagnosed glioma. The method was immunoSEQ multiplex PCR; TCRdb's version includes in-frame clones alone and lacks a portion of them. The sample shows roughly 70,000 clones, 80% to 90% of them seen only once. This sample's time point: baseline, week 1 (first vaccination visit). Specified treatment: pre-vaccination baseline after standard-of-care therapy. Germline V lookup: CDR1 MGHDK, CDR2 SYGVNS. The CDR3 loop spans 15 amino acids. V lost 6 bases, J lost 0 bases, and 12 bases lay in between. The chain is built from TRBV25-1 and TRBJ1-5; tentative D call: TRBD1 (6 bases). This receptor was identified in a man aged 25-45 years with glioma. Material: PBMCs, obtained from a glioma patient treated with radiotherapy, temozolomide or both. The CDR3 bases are TGTGCCAGCAGCACAGGGCGGGATAGCAATCAGCCCCAGCATTTT. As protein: CASSTGRDSNQPQHF.